The clone carrying this T cell receptor (beta chain) was recorded many times. Its matching antigen is unknown. Germline CDR1 is SGHVS and CDR2 is FQNEAQ. Trimming took 4 bases from V and 6 from J; bases not matched to a gene: 11. The CDR3 is 16 amino acids. These data come from a study of T cell repertoires in cytomegalovirus infection. Study summary: Evidence of both CMV infection and a matching HLA type came from public TCR beta signatures. Study results and caveats: It was HLA-C-restricted CMV-specific TCR beta clonotypes that dominated the response ex vivo. The study identified carriers of CMV plus the relevant HLA from cumulative public TCR beta family frequency.

Using its own MiXCR run on the reads, TCRdb lists one record per CDR3 protein. Of around 94,000 distinct CDR3 sequences in the sample, about 15% were seen once. This sequence originates from a human donor in good health (CMV status not recorded). Some clones in this sample may be carry-over from other donors' samples. Specimen: PBMCs. This chain connects TRBV7-8 to TRBJ2-1, with 8 bases lining up with TRBD1. The CDR3: CASSYRRGQASNEQFF. CDR3 nucleotide sequence: TGTGCCAGCAGCTACCGGCGGGGACAGGCCTCCAATGAGCAGTTCTTC.